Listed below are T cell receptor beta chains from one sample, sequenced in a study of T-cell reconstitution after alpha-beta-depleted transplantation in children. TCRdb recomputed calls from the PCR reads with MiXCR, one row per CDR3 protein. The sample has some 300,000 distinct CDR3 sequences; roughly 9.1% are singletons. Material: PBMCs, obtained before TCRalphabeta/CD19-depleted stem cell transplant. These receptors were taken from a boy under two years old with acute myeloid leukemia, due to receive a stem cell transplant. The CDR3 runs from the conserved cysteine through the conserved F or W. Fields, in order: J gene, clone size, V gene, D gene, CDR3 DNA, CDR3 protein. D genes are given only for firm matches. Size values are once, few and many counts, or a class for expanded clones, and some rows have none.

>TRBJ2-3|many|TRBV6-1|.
TGTGCCAGCAGCCCCGGTCAAACAGATACGCAGTATTTT
CASSPGQTDTQYF
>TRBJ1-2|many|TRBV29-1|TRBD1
TGCAGCGCTGCGGGACAGGGGAAAGGCTATGGCTACACCTTC
CSAAGQGKGYGYTF
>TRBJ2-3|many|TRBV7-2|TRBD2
TGTGCCAGCAGCTCACCGACTAGCGGGCCAGATACGCAGTATTTT
CASSSPTSGPDTQYF
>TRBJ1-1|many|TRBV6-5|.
TGTGCCAGCAGTTGGGGCCTGAACACTGAAGCTTTCTTT
CASSWGLNTEAFF
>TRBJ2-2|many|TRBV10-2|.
TGCGCCAGCAGTGCAGTAAACGGGGAGCTGTTTTTT
CASSAVNGELFF
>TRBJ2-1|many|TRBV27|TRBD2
TGTGCCAGCAGTAGCGGGGGGGTCAACAATGAGCAGTTCTTC
CASSSGGVNNEQFF
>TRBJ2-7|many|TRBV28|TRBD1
TGTGCCAGCAACCGCCGACAGGGCGATTACGAGCAGTACTTC
CASNRRQGDYEQYF
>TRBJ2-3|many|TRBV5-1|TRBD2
TGCGCCAGCAACGGACTAGTTGGGCCCAGGGATACGCAGTATTTT
CASNGLVGPRDTQYF
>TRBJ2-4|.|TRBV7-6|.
TGTGCCAGCAGCTTACCCCGGGACAGGGGGCGCGGACTAGCGGGAGCCCCAGCCAAAAACATTCAGTACTTC
CASSLPRDRGRGLAGAPAKNIQYF
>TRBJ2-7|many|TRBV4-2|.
TGTGCCAGCAGCCAAGAACGGTTCGAGGACGAGCAGTACTTC
CASSQERFEDEQYF
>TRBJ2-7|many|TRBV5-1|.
TGCGCCAGCAGTCCTCTGAACGGGGACTACGAGCAGTACTTC
CASSPLNGDYEQYF
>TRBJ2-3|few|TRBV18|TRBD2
TGTGCCAGCTCACCAGAGAATCTAGCGGGACTCACAGATACGCAGTATTTT
CASSPENLAGLTDTQYF
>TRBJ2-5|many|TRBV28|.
TGTGCCAGCAGATCCCTCGCAGGGGAGAGTGGAGAGACCCAGTACTTC
CASRSLAGESGETQYF
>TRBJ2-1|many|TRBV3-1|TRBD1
TGTGCCAGCAGCCAAGCTGCAGGGGGCGTCTACAATGAGCAGTTCTTC
CASSQAAGGVYNEQFF
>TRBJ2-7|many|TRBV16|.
TGTGCCAGCAGCCAAGCATCCAGGCAGGGGAGAACCTACGAGCAGTACTTC
CASSQASRQGRTYEQYF
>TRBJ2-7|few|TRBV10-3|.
TGTGCCATCAATTCGGGCCTCTCCTACGAGCAGTACTTC
CAINSGLSYEQYF
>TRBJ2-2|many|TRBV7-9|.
TGTGCCAGCAGCTTAAGGCGGGACTTGAACACCGGGGAGCTGTTTTTT
CASSLRRDLNTGELFF
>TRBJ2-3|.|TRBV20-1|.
TGCAGTCCTGCAACGCTAGGGGGGACACTTAGCACAGATACGCAGTATTTT
CSPATLGGTLSTDTQYF
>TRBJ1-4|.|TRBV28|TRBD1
TGTGCCAGCAGTTCCCGGGACAGGGAGTATGAAAAACTGTTTTTT
CASSSRDREYEKLFF
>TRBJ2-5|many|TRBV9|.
TGTGCCAGCAGCGTAGATTCGACCCAAGAGACCCAGTACTTC
CASSVDSTQETQYF
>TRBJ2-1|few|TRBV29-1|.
TGCAGCGTTGAAGATCCGAAAGACTACAATGAGCAGTTCTTC
CSVEDPKDYNEQFF
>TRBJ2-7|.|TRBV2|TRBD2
TGTGCCAGCAGCCCCGGACTAGCGAACTACGAGCAGTACTTC
CASSPGLANYEQYF
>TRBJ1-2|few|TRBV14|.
TGTGCCAGCAGACCGGGACACGGCTCTCACTATGGCTACACCTTC
CASRPGHGSHYGYTF
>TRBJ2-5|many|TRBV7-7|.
TGTGCCAGCAGCCGAAGAGCTAGCCAAGAGACCCAGTACTTC
CASSRRASQETQYF
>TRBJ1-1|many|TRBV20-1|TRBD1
TGCAGCCCCAGACAGGGAGGCATGAACACTGAAGCTTTCTTT
CSPRQGGMNTEAFF
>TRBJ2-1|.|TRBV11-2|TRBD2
TGTGCCAGCAGCTTAGTGGGACTAGCGGGACCTTACAATGAGCAGTTCTTC
CASSLVGLAGPYNEQFF